This T cell receptor (beta chain) was obtained from a study of blood T cell repertoires in COVID-19. Profiled with immunoSEQ multiplex PCR; TCRdb holds only in-frame clones, not every one. The sample consists of about 270,000 clones, around nine tenths of them appearing once. V was shortened by 2 bases and J by 9 bases, with 14 bases between the two germline ends. CDR3 length: 14 residues. Germline assignment: CDR1 LGHDT and CDR2 YNNKEL (reference sequence). This TCR came from a man aged 35 to 55 who had recovered from COVID-19. Sequencing used peripheral blood. The V gene is TRBV3-1 (or the pseudogene TRBV3-2), the J gene TRBJ2-1; TRBD2 is a possible D gene (6 bases). CDR3 sequence: CASSQSRGSSEQFF. The CDR3 DNA is TGTGCCAGCAGCCAATCTCGGGGGTCCAGTGAGCAGTTCTTC.